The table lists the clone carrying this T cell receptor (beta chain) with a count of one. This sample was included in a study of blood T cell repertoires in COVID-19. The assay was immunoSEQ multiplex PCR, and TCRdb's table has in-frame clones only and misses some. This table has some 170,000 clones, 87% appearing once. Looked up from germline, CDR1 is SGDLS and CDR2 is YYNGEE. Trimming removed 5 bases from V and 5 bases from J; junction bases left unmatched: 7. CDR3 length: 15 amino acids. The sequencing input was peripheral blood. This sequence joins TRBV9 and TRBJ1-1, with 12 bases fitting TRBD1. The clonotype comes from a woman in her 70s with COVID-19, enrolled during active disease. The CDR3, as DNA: TGTGCCAGCAGTGCGGGACAGGGGGCGAGGACTGAAGCTTTCTTT. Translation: CASSAGQGARTEAFF.